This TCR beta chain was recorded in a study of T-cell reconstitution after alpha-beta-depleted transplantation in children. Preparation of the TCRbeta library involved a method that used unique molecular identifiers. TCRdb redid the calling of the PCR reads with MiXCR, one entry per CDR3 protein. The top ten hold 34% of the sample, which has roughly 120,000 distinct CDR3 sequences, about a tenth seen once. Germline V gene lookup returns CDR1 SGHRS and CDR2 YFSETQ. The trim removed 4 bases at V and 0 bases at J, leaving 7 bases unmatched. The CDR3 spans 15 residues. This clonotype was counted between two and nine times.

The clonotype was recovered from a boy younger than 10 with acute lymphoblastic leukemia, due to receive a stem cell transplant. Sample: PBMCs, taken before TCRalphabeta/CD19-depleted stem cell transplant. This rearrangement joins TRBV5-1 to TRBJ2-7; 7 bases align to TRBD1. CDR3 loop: CASSPTGWTSYEQYF. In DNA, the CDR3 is TGCGCCAGCAGCCCGACAGGGTGGACCTCCTACGAGCAGTACTTC.